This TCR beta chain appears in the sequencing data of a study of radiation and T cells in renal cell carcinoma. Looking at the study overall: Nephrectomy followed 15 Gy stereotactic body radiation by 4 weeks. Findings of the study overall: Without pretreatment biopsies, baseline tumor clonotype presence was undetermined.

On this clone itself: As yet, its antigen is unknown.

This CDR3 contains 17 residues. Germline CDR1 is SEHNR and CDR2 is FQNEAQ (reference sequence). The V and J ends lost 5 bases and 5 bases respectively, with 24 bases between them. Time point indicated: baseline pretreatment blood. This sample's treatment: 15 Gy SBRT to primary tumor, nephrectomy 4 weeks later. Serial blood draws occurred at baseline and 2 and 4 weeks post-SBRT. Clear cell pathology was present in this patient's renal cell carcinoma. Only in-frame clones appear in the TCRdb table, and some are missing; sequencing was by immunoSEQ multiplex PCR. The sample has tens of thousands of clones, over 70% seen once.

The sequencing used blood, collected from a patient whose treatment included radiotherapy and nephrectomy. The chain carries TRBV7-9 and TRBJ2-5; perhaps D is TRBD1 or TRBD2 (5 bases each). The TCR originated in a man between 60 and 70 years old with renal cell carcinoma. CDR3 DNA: TGTGCCAGCAGCAACGTAGTTGGGACCCGATCCGGGGAGACCCAGTACTTC. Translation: CASSNVVGTRSGETQYF.